The TCR beta chain described here comes from a study of identical twins (TCRdb year 2016). Regarding the complete study: TCR alpha and beta repertoires from monozygotic twins, unrelated adults of various ages and cord blood were deep-sequenced to test whether fetal clonotypes persist. Replicate twin experiments were performed at different times using different library preparation protocols to rule out contamination.

Only healthy Caucasian donors were included. The study also sequenced three unrelated non-twin adults: a male aged 18 to 30, a male aged 50 to 60 and a female aged 50 to 60. Miltenyi CD45RO+ enrichment and human naive T-cell isolation kits were used to isolate memory (CD45RO+) and naive T cells from PBMC. On this clonotype itself: The antigen it binds to is not known. Base qualities are not at hand, and no much larger clone is one base apart.

Points the paper makes about the study in general: Compared with coincidental sharing between unrelated individuals, out-of-frame TCR alpha sequences shared between twins showed an excess of sequences with low generation probability. Conclusions relied on cross-sectional statistical analysis, since the same donors could not be followed over many years. Abundant cord blood beta clonotypes had fewer insertions, young adult naive repertoires showed a similar but weaker trend, and memory repertoires showed no such trend. Recombination models systematically underestimated out-of-frame TCR alpha sharing in monozygotic twins but agreed with sharing between unrelated individuals. Zero-insertion analyses could be partly confounded by invariant T cells such as MAIT and iNKT, although diverse VJ usage argued against such confounding for most clonotypes. In beta out-of-frame sequences, excess twin sharing was weaker, because having fewer shared sequences lowered the signal-to-noise ratio.

Preparation of the library involved 5' RACE. The instrument given in TCRdb is Illumina HiSeq 2000. Template switching added a universal primer binding site, and the final cDNA carried a unique molecular identifier that allowed TCR cDNA molecules to be counted accurately. Specific primers in the conserved constant-segment region were used to synthesize first-strand cDNA for the TCR alpha and beta chains. To control for contamination, every cDNA library carried two barcodes: a SMART-Mk sample barcode plus Illumina barcodes. TruSeq adapter sequences along with Illumina sample barcodes were introduced in two successive PCR steps. The Illumina HiSeq platform was used with custom primers to sequence TCR alpha and beta cDNA libraries. The paper's processing steps were these. Raw reads were processed with MiGEC to extract unique molecular identifiers, and MiXCR was used to determine CDR3 positions. Recombination models were inferred per individual with the repgenHMM and IGoR tools using an EM algorithm. Shared clonotypes were analyzed with the tcR package in R, and sharing was normalized by the product of cloneset sizes. To study raw recombination without the effects of thymic and clonal selection, out-of-frame nonproductive sequences were analyzed. TCRdb passed the public sequencing reads through fastp at Q25 and MiXCR, retaining productive beta sequences. When rows share a CDR3 protein, they turn into one entry using the most common DNA and genes. For this entry, the V and J calls and clone size follow TCRdb and not the study's own pipeline. This sample is represented by 690,000 or so distinct CDR3 sequences; 6% to 6.5% of them were singletons. Together, the top ten hold around 1.9% of the sample.

The sample taken for sequencing was naive T cells sorted from blood. The meaning of the sample's cell subset or site label: cells isolated with a human naive T-cell isolation kit. This receptor was identified in a man aged 18 to 29 in good health.

The CDR3 reads as follows: CSVAVGQGALGANVLTF. The base sequence is TGCAGCGTTGCTGTGGGACAGGGGGCGCTTGGGGCCAACGTCCTGACTTTC. The chain uses TRBV29-1 and TRBJ2-6; the junction holds 12 bases that match TRBD1. Trimming accounts for 4 bases at V and 3 bases at J, while the number of junction bases matched to no gene is 7. CDR1 and CDR2 are drawn from the germline V gene: SQVTM, ANQGSEA. Including the terminal cysteine and phenylalanine, the CDR3 comprises 17 residues. CDR3 DNA only is kept here, 51 bases in frame from base 1.